This TCR beta chain came from a study of Graves' ophthalmopathy and Graves' hyperthyroidism. The germline V gene has CDR1 KGHDR and CDR2 SFDVKD. CDR3 length: 15 residues. Losses at the gene ends were 4 bases for V and 6 bases for J; bases not matched to a gene: 3. Transcripts of RNA were the source for amplifying TCR beta CDR3 regions. An initial RT-PCR round employing HTBI primers preceded a second-round multiplex PCR. TCRdb itself ran the multiplex PCR reads through MiXCR, one entry per CDR3 protein. The table lists about 740,000 distinct CDR3 sequences, 40% of them singletons. V is TRBV24-1 and J is TRBJ1-5; TRBD1 agrees at 12 bases. This TCR came from an adult man with Graves' ophthalmopathy. What was sequenced was peripheral blood. Here the CDR3 DNA reads TGTGCCACCAGTGACGGGGACAGGGGGCTTCAGCCCCAGCATTTT. Residues: CATSDGDRGLQPQHF.